Presented here are 24 T cell receptor beta chains from one specimen sequenced in a study of blood T cell repertoires in COVID-19 (dated by TCRdb to about 2020). The library was built by means of the immunoSEQ multiplex PCR assay. TCRdb retrieved this table from immuneACCESS and kept in-frame rearrangements only. Not all clones are present; in checked studies, unresolved V genes account for under half, and no reason is known for the remainder. The sample table records 200,000 to 300,000 clones; 70% to 90% of these occur just once. Approximately 2% of the sample belongs to the ten largest clones. Sequencing used peripheral blood. Source of these receptors: a man aged 25-45 years with active or convalescent COVID-19.

The chain carries TRBV6-2 or TRBV6-3 and TRBJ1-1; 8 bases fit TRBD1. Germline V gene data show CDR1 as MNHEY and CDR2 as SVGEGT. J lost 8 bases, V lost 0 bases, and 8 bases had no gene match. CDR3 length equals 15 residues. The CDR3 sequence is CASSYSGQGAREAFF. The CDR3, as DNA: TGTGCCAGCAGTTACTCGGGCCAGGGGGCCCGGGAAGCTTTCTTT.

The V call is TRBV7-9, the J call TRBJ2-7; D is possibly TRBD1 (6 bases). V was cut by 1 base and J by 2 bases, with 9 bases left in between. This CDR3 comprises 14 residues. The germline V gene has CDR1 SEHNR and CDR2 FQNEAQ (reference sequence). The CDR3: CASSLGGRTYEQYF. The CDR3, as DNA: TGTGCCAGCAGCTTAGGGGGGCGGACCTACGAGCAGTACTTC.

V gene TRBV12-5 combines with J gene TRBJ1-2; 9 positions match TRBD1. The CDR3 length is 14 residues. V lost 5 bases to trimming and J lost 10 bases; unmatched junction nucleotides: 11. Germline loops: CDR1 LGHNT, CDR2 FRNRAP. Here the CDR3 DNA reads TGTGCTAGTGGTGGAGGGACAGGGCTATGGGACTACACCTTC. This translates into CASGGGTGLWDYTF.

The chain employs TRBV5-4 and TRBJ1-1; the D gene is possibly TRBD1 (5 bases). The germline gives CDR1 SGHNT, CDR2 YYREEE (reference sequence). The V end lost 3 bases, the J end lost 8 bases, and 14 bases lay between the germline ends. This CDR3 comprises 13 residues. Here the CDR3 reads CASSWGETEEAFF. The CDR3 coding sequence is TGTGCCAGCAGCTGGGGGGAGACAGAGGAAGCTTTCTTT.

The chain joins TRBV7-2 to TRBJ2-5, with TRBD2 matching 8 bases. Germline assignment: CDR1 SGHTA and CDR2 FQGNSA. This CDR3 is built from 14 residues. V trimming: 2 bases; J trimming: 4 bases; junction bases outside the gene matches: 3. Written as DNA, the CDR3 is TGTGCCAGCAGCTTACACGGGGGGGCAGAGACCCAGTACTTC. The encoded protein is CASSLHGGAETQYF.

The J gene is TRBJ1-1, the V gene TRBV3-1 (or the pseudogene TRBV3-2); TRBD1 might be the D (6 bases). The CDR3 has 16 residues. Deletions cut 6 bases from V and 0 bases from J, with 17 bases between. Germline CDR1 is LGHDT and CDR2 is YNNKEL (reference sequence). The CDR3 DNA is TGTGCCAGCAGTCCGCCTCGGGACAAGATGAACACTGAAGCTTTCTTT. This encodes CASSPPRDKMNTEAFF.

In regard to this clone: In the same sample, other DNA sequences code for this CDR3. J is TRBJ2-5 and V is TRBV10-2; 13 positions match TRBD2. Germline values: CDR1 WSHSY, CDR2 SAAADI. V shed 6 bases and J 2 bases; nucleotides not matched to a gene: 0. This CDR3 is built from 14 residues. The CDR3 reads CASRLAGGQETQYF. CDR3 coding DNA: TGCGCCAGCAGACTAGCGGGGGGGCAAGAGACCCAGTACTTC.

This chain uses TRBV6-5 with TRBJ1-5, with D possibly TRBD1 on 6 matching bases. CDR3 size: 15 residues. Trimming left V 6 bases short and J 1 base short, with 13 bases between. Germline CDR1 MNHEY, CDR2 SVGAGI. The CDR3 DNA reads as TGTGCCAGCAGCCCCGAGGGGGGGAGCAATCAGCCCCAGCATTTT. It translates to CASSPEGGSNQPQHF.

The chain is built from TRBV21-1 and TRBJ2-7; TRBD1 is the table's D call and was not checked against the DNA. TRBV21-1 is a pseudogene locus. The CDR3 is 16 residues long. In DNA, the CDR3 is TGTGCCAGCCGCTTACAGAGAAAAAGGGGGCACTACGAGCAGTACTTC. Residues: CASRLQRKRGHYEQYF.

The chain recombines TRBV12-3 or TRBV12-4 with TRBJ2-4; possible D gene TRBD1, 6 bases. This CDR3 spans 13 amino acids. V was trimmed by 8 bases and J by 8 bases, leaving 16 bases between them. The CDR3 loop is CASQKQGRDIQYF. For the CDR3, the DNA is TGTGCCAGCCAAAAGCAGGGGCGGGACATTCAGTACTTC.

The chain employs TRBV5-4 and TRBJ2-1; 8 nucleotides line up with TRBD2. V lost 0 bases and J lost 15; bases outside the gene matches: 14. The CDR3 sequence is 15 residues long. Germline assignment: CDR1 SGHNT and CDR2 YYREEE (reference sequence). In DNA, the CDR3 is TGTGCCAGCAGCTTGGGCCTTGGGGAGACTAGCGCCGCGTTCTTC. Translation gives CASSLGLGETSAAFF.

The chain combines TRBV30 with TRBJ1-1; 9 bases line up with TRBD1. The length of the CDR3 is 12 residues. CDR1 and CDR2 from the germline V gene are GTSNPN and SVGIG (reference sequence). Trimming at V came to 2 bases and at J to 10 bases, leaving 5 bases not matched to a gene. CDR3 nucleotides: TGTGCCTGGAGTAGTGGGACAGGGCGAGCTTTCTTT. Amino acids: CAWSSGTGRAFF.

This chain joins TRBV2 and TRBJ2-7; TRBD1 matches 8 bases. V lost 3 bases and J lost 1; bases outside the gene matches: 5. In germline, CDR1 is SNHLY, CDR2 FYNNEI. The CDR3 runs 15 residues. The CDR3, as DNA: TGTGCCAGCAGTGACCTGGGGGACAGGTCCTACGAGCAGTACTTC. Its protein product is CASSDLGDRSYEQYF.

This clone was seen a single time. The J gene is TRBJ2-2, the V gene TRBV5-6, with D uncertain. V was clipped by 2 bases and J by 3 bases, with 8 bases between them. The germline CDR1 and CDR2 sequences are SGHDT and YYEEEE. The CDR3 contains 14 residues. CDR3 nucleotides: TGTGCCAGCAGCTTTCTTACTTACACCGGGGAGCTGTTTTTT. Translating gives CASSFLTYTGELFF.

V is TRBV28 and J is TRBJ2-2; the match to TRBD1 covers 8 bases. The CDR3 covers 16 residues. V was pared by 3 bases and J by 5 bases, with 8 bases of the junction left unmatched. Germline V gene lookup returns CDR1 MDHEN and CDR2 SYDVKM. The CDR3 coding sequence is TGTGCCAGCAGTTTCGTCCAGGGGGCTTTGACCGGGGAGCTGTTTTTT. As protein: CASSFVQGALTGELFF.

V usage is TRBV5-1 and J usage is TRBJ1-2, with D tentatively TRBD1 (5 bases). V lost 4 bases and J 4 bases, leaving 14 bases between the germline ends. CDR3 size: 14 residues. Germline V gene sequence: CDR1 SGHRS, CDR2 YFSETQ. The DNA for the CDR3 is TGCGCCAGCAGCCCGGGGGAGATAATCTATGGCTACACCTTC. Translation gives CASSPGEIIYGYTF.

This chain joins TRBV5-1 and TRBJ1-2; TRBD1 might be the D (6 bases). The germline V and J ends were trimmed by 3 bases and 4 bases, with 13 bases remaining between them. In germline, CDR1 is SGHRS, CDR2 YFSETQ. The CDR3 has 14 residues. CDR3 nucleotide sequence: TGCGCCAGCAGCTCAGGGGAGATGGGCTATGGCTACACCTTC. Its protein is CASSSGEMGYGYTF. The whole variable domain, filled in from reference TRBV5-1 and TRBJ1-2, reads KAGVTQTPRYLIKTRGQQVTLSCSPISGHRSVSWYQQTPGQGLQFLFEYFSETQRNKGNFPGRFSGRQFSNSRSEMNVSTLELGDSALYLCASSSGEMGYGYTFGSGTRLTVV.

The J gene is TRBJ2-2, the V gene TRBV4-2; tentative D call: TRBD2 (7 bases). The CDR3 sequence is 16 residues long. The germline V gene has CDR1 LGHNA and CDR2 YNFKEQ. V lost 8 bases and J lost 2, with 18 bases in between. The chain's CDR3 is CASLIGRGANTGELFF. Here the CDR3 DNA reads TGTGCCAGCCTCATCGGACGGGGGGCCAACACCGGGGAGCTGTTTTTT.

Only a few counts were recorded for this clone. This chain connects TRBV7-2 to TRBJ1-4; 7 nucleotides line up with TRBD1. V lost 7 bases, J lost 8 bases, and 10 bases stayed unmatched. Per the germline V gene, CDR1 is SGHTA and CDR2 is FQGNSA. This CDR3 spans 14 amino acids. DNA of the CDR3: TGTGCCAGCAAGGCGGGACAGTGGGACGAAAAACTGTTTTTT. As protein: CASKAGQWDEKLFF.

CDR3 coding DNA: TGTGCCAGCAGCTTAGGTTTTTCAGGGATGGGCTACAATGAGCAGTTCTTC. Its translation: CASSLGFSGMGYNEQFF. This chain links TRBV7-7 with TRBJ2-1; a weak D match, TRBD1 (5 bases). V was clipped by 1 base and J by 3 bases, with 16 bases between them. This CDR3 has 17 amino acids. Germline V gene data show CDR1 as SSHAT and CDR2 as FNYEAQ (reference sequence).

The rearrangement uses TRBV6-6 and TRBJ1-2; 9 nucleotides match TRBD1. In germline, CDR1 is MNHNY, CDR2 SVGAGI (reference sequence). Germline trimming cut 6 bases from V and 4 bases from J; bases unmatched to any gene: 9. The CDR3 length is 15 residues. The CDR3 sequence is CASSAGTGMGYGYTF. The CDR3 DNA sequence: TGTGCCAGCAGCGCCGGGACAGGGATGGGCTATGGCTACACCTTC.

The chain's CDR3 is CASSMSSPGTANSPLHF. The CDR3 DNA is TGTGCCAGTAGTATGTCAAGCCCCGGGACAGCCAATTCACCCCTCCACTTT. V is TRBV19 and J is TRBJ1-6; 7 bases are shared with TRBD1. There are 17 residues in the CDR3. The J segment lost 7 bases and the V segment lost 3 bases, leaving 12 bases of the junction unmatched. Germline V gene lookup returns CDR1 LNHDA and CDR2 SQIVND (reference sequence).

The chain links TRBV6-9 to TRBJ2-5; 11 positions match TRBD1. Germline loops: CDR1 MNHGY, CDR2 SVAAGI. V was pared by 2 bases and J by 3 bases, with 2 bases of the junction left unmatched. The CDR3 contains 15 residues. CDR3 sequence: CASSYGTGGEETQYF. In DNA form, the CDR3 reads TGTGCCAGCAGTTATGGGACAGGGGGTGAAGAGACCCAGTACTTC.

This clone was counted only a few times. CDR3 loop: CASSQVVSPEQFF. The CDR3 DNA follows: TGTGCCAGCAGCCAAGTTGTGTCCCCGGAGCAGTTCTTC. V is TRBV3-1 (or the pseudogene TRBV3-2) and J is TRBJ2-1, with D hard to call. V was trimmed by 1 base and J by 10 bases, leaving 11 bases between them. CDR3 length: 13 amino acids. Germline CDR1 LGHDT, CDR2 YNNKEL (reference sequence).